The text below deals with one TCR beta chain. Authors' methods: Estimates of nucleated cell counts were drawn from the amplification of reference gene primers. Profiled with immunoSEQ multiplex PCR; TCRdb holds only in-frame clones, not every one. That table supplies the V and J calls and clone size; D and trimming were determined from the DNA. The table records about 140,000 clones, about 91% of them present only once. This entry belongs to a study of blood T cell repertoires in COVID-19. At the level of the study: Samples representing acute and convalescent COVID-19 were sourced from the United States, Italy and Spain. T cells, B-cell-depleted T cells, or PBMCs supplied cDNA or gDNA.

The specimen sequenced was peripheral blood. The receptor was isolated from a human donor in a cohort sampled during active COVID-19.

The CDR3 DNA reads as TGTGCCAGCAGCTCGCAGGGAACCGGGGAGCTGTTTTTT. Amino acid sequence: CASSSQGTGELFF. The rearrangement links TRBV14 to TRBJ2-2; D perhaps matches TRBD1 (5 bases). Trimming took off 5 bases at V and 5 bases at J, with 9 bases between the two ends. Germline V gene data show CDR1 as SGHDN and CDR2 as FVKESK. The CDR3 length is 13 residues.